This is a list of T cell receptor beta chains from one sample in a study of cytomegalovirus exposure and HLA in healthy donors. TCRdb's copy holds only in-frame clones and misses some; the assay was immunoSEQ multiplex PCR. The data hold roughly 190,000 clones, with roughly three quarters observed a single time. Sequences were obtained from PBMCs. These receptor sequences come from a woman between 50 and 59 years old in good health and CMV-seronegative. CDR3s include the opening cysteine and the closing phenylalanine or tryptophan. The D gene is left open where the match is weak. Size is omitted from some rows. Given values are once, few, many or a class for expanded clones.

TGCGCCAGCAGTCTCCCCGGGACAGGATACGAGCAGTACTTC | CASSLPGTGYEQYF | NA | TRBJ2-7 | TRBD1 | TRBV10-1
TGTGCCACCAGCAGAGAGACCCTCAGGGGCGGGAGGGCCTGGAAGACCCAGTACTTC | CATSRETLRGGRAWKTQYF | few | TRBJ2-5 | TRBD2 | TRBV15
TGTGCCAGCAGTCACGGGTACGGGAATCAGCCCCAGCATTTT | CASSHGYGNQPQHF | NA | TRBJ1-5 | NA | TRBV27
TGTGCCAGCAGCCCCTCCGGACTAGCGGGAGTTCACGAGCAGTACTTC | CASSPSGLAGVHEQYF | NA | TRBJ2-7 | TRBD2 | TRBV5-6
TGTGCCAGTAGTCTGCGGACAGGGAGAAGTTCAAATGAAAAACTGTTTTTT | CASSLRTGRSSNEKLFF | few | TRBJ1-4 | TRBD1 | TRBV19
TGTGCCAGCAGCTTAGGGCCTACAGGGCCGCCGGCTGGAAACACCATATATTTT | CASSLGPTGPPAGNTIYF | NA | TRBJ1-3 | NA | TRBV7-2
TGCGCCAGCAGCCAATTTCAGGGGAACACTGAAGCTTTCTTT | CASSQFQGNTEAFF | few | TRBJ1-1 | NA | TRBV4-3
TGCGCCAGCAGTCACCCCCCGGGGGGACAGGTCTGCGAGCAGTACTTC | CASSHPPGGQVCEQYF | NA | TRBJ2-7 | NA | TRBV23-1
TGTGCCAGCAGTCGACAGGCAGTTAATGAAAAACTGTTTTTT | CASSRQAVNEKLFF | NA | TRBJ1-4 | NA | TRBV6-5
TGTGCAAGTCGCCAACAGGGATCCACCTACGAGCAGTACTTC | CASRQQGSTYEQYF | NA | TRBJ2-7 | NA | TRBV12-2
TGTGCCAGCAGTGGAAGCGAGGGTCAGCGGGTCTACGAGCAGTACTTC | CASSGSEGQRVYEQYF | NA | TRBJ2-7 | NA | TRBV25-1
TGTGCCAGTAGCCCGACAGGGAGCTCCTACGAGCAGTACTTC | CASSPTGSSYEQYF | few | TRBJ2-7 | TRBD1 | TRBV19
TGTGCCAGCAGCGGACAGGGGGCTGCGAACACTGAAGCTTTCTTT | CASSGQGAANTEAFF | NA | TRBJ1-1 | TRBD1 | TRBV7-9
TGTGCCAGCAGTTTCGCAGGGGGCTTGAACACTGAAGCTTTCTTT | CASSFAGGLNTEAFF | NA | TRBJ1-1 | TRBD1 | TRBV6-6
TGTGCCAGCAGTTACTCAAAAGGGGCTAGCACAGATACGCAGTATTTT | CASSYSKGASTDTQYF | NA | TRBJ2-3 | NA | TRBV6-5
TGTGCCAGTCGACTAGCGGGGGGACATACGCAGTATTTT | CASRLAGGHTQYF | few | TRBJ2-3 | TRBD2 | TRBV19
TGCGCCAGCAGCTTACGAACCGGGACAAAGAACACTGAAGCTTTCTTT | CASSLRTGTKNTEAFF | NA | TRBJ1-1 | NA | TRBV5-1
TGTGCCAGCAGTTCCGCCGGGACAGGGGACGAAAAACTGTTTTTT | CASSSAGTGDEKLFF | once | TRBJ1-4 | TRBD1 | TRBV28
TGTGCCAGCACCCTCTGGGACAGGTCAAGGTACGAGCAGTACTTC | CASTLWDRSRYEQYF | NA | TRBJ2-7 | TRBD1 | TRBV5-5
TGCGCCAGCAGCCAATTTAGCGGAAGCTCCTACAATGAGCAGTTCTTC | CASSQFSGSSYNEQFF | NA | TRBJ2-1 | NA | TRBV4-3
TGCGCCAGCAGCCAAGATCGGGGATCCTATAATTCACCCCTCCACTTT | CASSQDRGSYNSPLHF | NA | TRBJ1-6 | NA | TRBV4-3
TGTGCCAGCAGTTTGTCGGGGACAGGGGGGTCCTACGAGCAGTACTTC | CASSLSGTGGSYEQYF | NA | TRBJ2-7 | TRBD1 | TRBV27
TGTGCCAGTAGTGCTCAGGGCCGTGAGCAGTTCTTC | CASSAQGREQFF | NA | TRBJ2-1 | NA | TRBV19
TGCAGCGTTGGGGGAGCGTTGCGCTCCTACAATGAGCAGTTCTTC | CSVGGALRSYNEQFF | NA | TRBJ2-1 | NA | TRBV29-1
TGCGCCAGCAGCTTGGTGGAGGGTTTCTCTGGAAACACCATATATTTT | CASSLVEGFSGNTIYF | few | TRBJ1-3 | NA | TRBV5-1
TGTGCCAGCAGCTTATATGAGGGGGCGGATCAGCCCCAGCATTTT | CASSLYEGADQPQHF | once | TRBJ1-5 | TRBD1 | TRBV7-6
TGTGCCAGCAGTGAGACAACTTTTAACTATGGCTACACCTTC | CASSETTFNYGYTF | NA | TRBJ1-2 | NA | TRBV2
TGTGCCAGAAGCTTAGTAGGGACAGAAGAGACCCAGTACTTC | CARSLVGTEETQYF | NA | TRBJ2-5 | TRBD1 | TRBV5-3
TGTGCCAGCAGCTTAGCGCGGGGCGGGGAGCTGTTTTTT | CASSLARGGELFF | NA | TRBJ2-2 | NA | TRBV11-3
TGTGCCAGCAGAGGGACAGGGCCGACCTACGAGCAGTACTTC | CASRGTGPTYEQYF | few | TRBJ2-7 | TRBD1 | TRBV28
TGCGCCAGCAGCCACCCAGGACAGGGGGAACGCGAGCAGTACTTC | CASSHPGQGEREQYF | few | TRBJ2-7 | TRBD1 | TRBV4-1
TGCGCCAGCAGCTTGGGCGCAGCGCGCTCCTACGAGCAGTACTTC | CASSLGAARSYEQYF | NA | TRBJ2-7 | NA | TRBV5-1
TGTGCCAGCAGTGAACGGACAGGGTACGACTATGGCTACACCTTC | CASSERTGYDYGYTF | NA | TRBJ1-2 | TRBD1 | TRBV2
TGTGCCAGCAGCTCCCGTTCGGTTCTAGGCACCGGGGAGCTGTTTTTT | CASSSRSVLGTGELFF | once | TRBJ2-2 | NA | TRBV7-2
TGTGCCAGCAGCCCTGTGGGACAGGGGAACACTGAAGCTTTCTTT | CASSPVGQGNTEAFF | few | TRBJ1-1 | TRBD1 | TRBV14
TGTGCCAGCAGCGGGACAGGGGCCTACGAGCAGTACTTC | CASSGTGAYEQYF | NA | TRBJ2-7 | TRBD1 | TRBV28
TGTGCCAGCAGTCAAAGGGGGGGCCCCTACAATGAGCAGTTCTTC | CASSQRGGPYNEQFF | NA | TRBJ2-1 | NA | TRBV7-6
TGCAGCGTTGCCCCCAGGACTAATGAAAAACTGTTTTTT | CSVAPRTNEKLFF | few | TRBJ1-4 | NA | TRBV29-1
TGTGCCAGCAGCCAAGGGGCAGGGGCTGTCCCTATCGGGGAGCTGTTTTTT | CASSQGAGAVPIGELFF | NA | TRBJ2-2 | NA | TRBV14
TGTGCCAGCAGCTTAGGGTCTAGCGGGACCTACGAGCAGTACTTC | CASSLGSSGTYEQYF | once | TRBJ2-7 | TRBD2 | TRBV11-2
TGTGCCAGCAGTTACCGAGGGCAGGGGGGAAAAGCTTTCTTT | CASSYRGQGGKAFF | NA | TRBJ1-1 | TRBD1 | TRBV6-5
TGTGCCAGCAGCCCCTCGGGGGGGGCGAATAATTCACCCCTCCACTTT | CASSPSGGANNSPLHF | once | TRBJ1-6 | NA | TRBV7-2